This is a list of T cell receptor beta chains from one sample in a study of cytomegalovirus exposure and HLA in healthy donors. Generated by immunoSEQ multiplex PCR, the TCRdb table keeps only in-frame clones and is missing some. In the table there are 150,000 to 200,000 clones, over 85% of which are singletons. The sequenced sample was PBMCs. The receptors stem from a woman between 18 and 30 years old in good health and CMV-seropositive. Both conserved end residues are part of each CDR3. Fields, in order: D gene, V gene, clone size, J gene, CDR3 protein, CDR3 DNA. D genes are given only for firm matches. A row's size may be missing; if present it is once, few, many or a size class.

d_call: .; v_call: TRBV9; clone_size: .; j_call: TRBJ2-2; cdr3_aa: CASSVAGLANTGELFF; cdr3_nt: TGTGCCAGCAGCGTAGCCGGCCTAGCGAACACCGGGGAGCTGTTTTTT
d_call: .; v_call: TRBV11-3; clone_size: .; j_call: TRBJ2-7; cdr3_aa: CASSSGLSPSGEQYF; cdr3_nt: TGTGCCAGCAGTTCCGGACTTAGCCCTTCTGGCGAGCAGTACTTC
d_call: TRBD2; v_call: TRBV5-6; clone_size: once; j_call: TRBJ2-7; cdr3_aa: CASSFSGSDEQYF; cdr3_nt: TGTGCCAGCAGTTTCAGCGGGAGCGACGAGCAGTACTTC
d_call: .; v_call: TRBV19; clone_size: .; j_call: TRBJ2-1; cdr3_aa: CASSIGFREPYNEQFF; cdr3_nt: TGTGCCAGTAGTATAGGATTTCGGGAGCCCTACAATGAGCAGTTCTTC
d_call: .; v_call: TRBV19; clone_size: .; j_call: TRBJ1-5; cdr3_aa: CASHRGTESNQPQHF; cdr3_nt: TGTGCCAGTCATCGCGGGACTGAGAGCAATCAGCCCCAGCATTTT
d_call: .; v_call: TRBV6-5; clone_size: .; j_call: TRBJ1-2; cdr3_aa: CASSYYRNNGYTF; cdr3_nt: TGTGCCAGCAGTTATTACAGGAACAATGGCTACACCTTC
d_call: .; v_call: TRBV11-3; clone_size: .; j_call: TRBJ2-2; cdr3_aa: CASRGTLAGDPTGELFF; cdr3_nt: TGTGCCAGCAGGGGGACACTGGCGGGAGATCCGACCGGGGAGCTGTTTTTT
d_call: .; v_call: TRBV5-1; clone_size: .; j_call: TRBJ1-2; cdr3_aa: CASSQDRGEDGYTF; cdr3_nt: TGCGCCAGCAGCCAAGACCGGGGGGAGGATGGCTACACCTTC
d_call: TRBD1; v_call: TRBV2; clone_size: .; j_call: TRBJ1-1; cdr3_aa: CASSRQGSTEAFF; cdr3_nt: TGTGCCAGCAGCCGACAGGGGTCGACTGAAGCTTTCTTT
d_call: .; v_call: TRBV30; clone_size: .; j_call: TRBJ1-1; cdr3_aa: CAWSGGKNTEAFF; cdr3_nt: TGTGCCTGGAGTGGTGGCAAGAACACTGAAGCTTTCTTT
d_call: TRBD1; v_call: TRBV9; clone_size: once; j_call: TRBJ1-2; cdr3_aa: CASSVEGQAQPNYGYTF; cdr3_nt: TGTGCCAGCAGCGTAGAGGGACAGGCCCAGCCTAACTATGGCTACACCTTC
d_call: TRBD1; v_call: TRBV7-9; clone_size: .; j_call: TRBJ1-5; cdr3_aa: CASSHAGQIHQPQHF; cdr3_nt: TGTGCCAGCAGCCACGCGGGACAGATTCATCAGCCCCAGCATTTT
d_call: .; v_call: TRBV9; clone_size: .; j_call: TRBJ2-3; cdr3_aa: CASSGESADTQYF; cdr3_nt: TGTGCCAGCAGCGGGGAGTCCGCAGATACGCAGTATTTT
d_call: TRBD2; v_call: TRBV19; clone_size: once; j_call: TRBJ2-4; cdr3_aa: CASSILGRDIQYF; cdr3_nt: TGTGCCAGTAGTATTCTGGGGAGGGACATTCAGTACTTC
d_call: TRBD2; v_call: TRBV9; clone_size: .; j_call: TRBJ2-2; cdr3_aa: CASSVASGANTGELFF; cdr3_nt: TGTGCCAGCAGCGTAGCTAGCGGGGCAAACACCGGGGAGCTGTTTTTT
d_call: .; v_call: TRBV27; clone_size: .; j_call: TRBJ2-7; cdr3_aa: CASSREGVSSYEQYF; cdr3_nt: TGTGCCAGCTCCCGGGAAGGAGTGAGCTCCTACGAGCAGTACTTC
d_call: TRBD1; v_call: TRBV27; clone_size: .; j_call: TRBJ2-7; cdr3_aa: CASSNYRGEQYF; cdr3_nt: TGTGCCAGCAGTAACTACAGGGGGGAGCAGTACTTC
d_call: TRBD1; v_call: TRBV5-1; clone_size: .; j_call: TRBJ1-2; cdr3_aa: CASSGPTGYGYTF; cdr3_nt: TGCGCCAGCAGCGGACCGACAGGGTATGGCTACACCTTC
d_call: .; v_call: TRBV28; clone_size: .; j_call: TRBJ1-3; cdr3_aa: CASTLSGNTIYF; cdr3_nt: TGTGCCAGCACCCTCTCTGGAAACACCATATATTTT
d_call: .; v_call: TRBV14; clone_size: once; j_call: TRBJ1-1; cdr3_aa: CASSQAWLTEAFF; cdr3_nt: TGTGCCAGCAGCCAAGCCTGGCTGACTGAAGCTTTCTTT
d_call: .; v_call: TRBV7-9; clone_size: .; j_call: TRBJ2-5; cdr3_aa: CASSTRRPEETQYF; cdr3_nt: TGTGCCAGCAGCACGCGGCGTCCCGAAGAGACCCAGTACTTC
d_call: TRBD2; v_call: TRBV27; clone_size: .; j_call: TRBJ2-7; cdr3_aa: CASTRSAGGPRDEQYF; cdr3_nt: TGTGCCAGCACCAGGAGTGCGGGAGGGCCAAGGGACGAGCAGTACTTC
d_call: TRBD2; v_call: TRBV18; clone_size: .; j_call: TRBJ2-3; cdr3_aa: CASSSSGSSTDTQYF; cdr3_nt: TGTGCCAGCTCCTCCAGCGGGAGCTCCACAGATACGCAGTATTTT
d_call: TRBD1; v_call: TRBV10-1; clone_size: once; j_call: TRBJ2-6; cdr3_aa: CASSESRDSHSGANVLTF; cdr3_nt: TGCGCCAGCAGTGAGTCCAGGGACAGTCACTCTGGGGCCAACGTCCTGACTTTC
d_call: .; v_call: TRBV6-1; clone_size: .; j_call: TRBJ1-3; cdr3_aa: CASSEAGQGLRNTIYF; cdr3_nt: TGTGCCAGCAGTGAAGCGGGGCAGGGATTGAGAAACACCATATATTTT
d_call: .; v_call: TRBV9; clone_size: .; j_call: TRBJ2-7; cdr3_aa: CASSVALGQREQYF; cdr3_nt: TGTGCCAGCAGCGTAGCCTTAGGACAGCGGGAGCAGTACTTC
d_call: .; v_call: TRBV18; clone_size: .; j_call: TRBJ2-7; cdr3_aa: CASSPSRDYEQYF; cdr3_nt: TGTGCCAGCTCACCGAGCAGGGACTACGAGCAGTACTTC
d_call: .; v_call: TRBV4-1; clone_size: once; j_call: TRBJ2-7; cdr3_aa: CASSCRFVLWERDEQYF; cdr3_nt: TGCGCCAGCAGCTGCCGGTTCGTACTCTGGGAGCGCGACGAGCAGTACTTC
d_call: .; v_call: TRBV7-2; clone_size: .; j_call: TRBJ2-7; cdr3_aa: CASSSGPTSTYEQYF; cdr3_nt: TGTGCCAGCAGCTCCGGACCTACTAGCACCTACGAGCAGTACTTC
d_call: .; v_call: TRBV7-3; clone_size: few; j_call: TRBJ2-1; cdr3_aa: CASSLIPGALENEQFF; cdr3_nt: TGTGCCAGCAGCTTAATTCCGGGAGCGTTGGAGAATGAGCAGTTCTTC
d_call: TRBD1; v_call: TRBV19; clone_size: few; j_call: TRBJ2-7; cdr3_aa: CASSRQGAYEQYF; cdr3_nt: TGTGCCAGTAGTCGGCAGGGGGCCTACGAGCAGTACTTC
d_call: TRBD1; v_call: TRBV29-1; clone_size: .; j_call: TRBJ1-1; cdr3_aa: CSVDRGRNTEAFF; cdr3_nt: TGCAGCGTGGACAGGGGGCGTAACACTGAAGCTTTCTTT
d_call: TRBD2; v_call: TRBV4-3; clone_size: .; j_call: TRBJ2-7; cdr3_aa: CASSQREGAYEQYF; cdr3_nt: TGCGCCAGCAGCCAACGGGAGGGGGCCTACGAGCAGTACTTC
d_call: TRBD2; v_call: TRBV28; clone_size: .; j_call: TRBJ2-7; cdr3_aa: CASISSGGLAYNEQYF; cdr3_nt: TGTGCCAGCATCTCTTCGGGGGGACTAGCATATAACGAGCAGTACTTC
d_call: .; v_call: TRBV6-1; clone_size: .; j_call: TRBJ1-3; cdr3_aa: CASSETPLAPGNTIYF; cdr3_nt: TGTGCCAGCAGTGAAACCCCATTAGCACCTGGAAACACCATATATTTT
d_call: TRBD2; v_call: TRBV2; clone_size: .; j_call: TRBJ2-2; cdr3_aa: CASLRLAGGTGELFF; cdr3_nt: TGTGCCAGCTTAAGACTAGCGGGAGGGACCGGGGAGCTGTTTTTT
d_call: TRBD2; v_call: TRBV7-2; clone_size: .; j_call: TRBJ2-7; cdr3_aa: CASIPDWGGYEQYF; cdr3_nt: TGTGCCAGCATCCCTGATTGGGGGGGCTACGAGCAGTACTTC
d_call: TRBD2; v_call: TRBV25-1; clone_size: .; j_call: TRBJ2-1; cdr3_aa: CASSDKREDNEQFF; cdr3_nt: TGTGCCAGCAGTGATAAACGGGAGGACAATGAGCAGTTCTTC
d_call: .; v_call: TRBV7-8; clone_size: .; j_call: TRBJ2-7; cdr3_aa: CASSLSRVLYEQYF; cdr3_nt: TGTGCCAGCAGCCTAAGCCGGGTCCTCTACGAGCAGTACTTC
d_call: TRBD1; v_call: TRBV2; clone_size: .; j_call: TRBJ1-5; cdr3_aa: CASSGGTVDQPQHF; cdr3_nt: TGTGCCAGCAGTGGAGGGACAGTCGATCAGCCCCAGCATTTT
d_call: .; v_call: TRBV5-1; clone_size: .; j_call: TRBJ2-2; cdr3_aa: CASSIGGFTGELFF; cdr3_nt: TGCGCCAGCAGTATAGGGGGTTTCACCGGGGAGCTGTTTTTT
d_call: .; v_call: TRBV28; clone_size: .; j_call: TRBJ2-7; cdr3_aa: CASSLGGGLSYEQYF; cdr3_nt: TGTGCCAGCAGTTTGGGGGGAGGCCTCTCCTACGAGCAGTACTTC
d_call: TRBD2; v_call: TRBV4-3; clone_size: .; j_call: TRBJ2-7; cdr3_aa: CASSLWGGSYEQYF; cdr3_nt: TGCGCCAGCAGCCTTTGGGGGGGCTCCTACGAGCAGTACTTC
d_call: .; v_call: TRBV25-1; clone_size: .; j_call: TRBJ2-1; cdr3_aa: CASSPSGRGNEQFF; cdr3_nt: TGTGCCAGCAGTCCAAGCGGCAGGGGCAATGAGCAGTTCTTC
d_call: TRBD2; v_call: TRBV4-3; clone_size: .; j_call: TRBJ2-3; cdr3_aa: CASSQEGLLSLKDTQYF; cdr3_nt: TGCGCCAGCAGCCAAGAGGGACTATTGTCACTCAAAGATACGCAGTATTTT
d_call: .; v_call: TRBV6-1; clone_size: .; j_call: TRBJ1-2; cdr3_aa: CASRVRVDYGYTF; cdr3_nt: TGTGCCAGCAGGGTCAGGGTGGACTATGGCTACACCTTC
d_call: .; v_call: TRBV7-2; clone_size: .; j_call: TRBJ1-1; cdr3_aa: CASSLVHRPNTEAFF; cdr3_nt: TGTGCCAGCAGCTTAGTTCACAGGCCGAACACTGAAGCTTTCTTT
d_call: .; v_call: TRBV2; clone_size: once; j_call: TRBJ1-1; cdr3_aa: CASTPAGGATEAFF; cdr3_nt: TGTGCCAGCACTCCCGCCGGGGGGGCGACTGAAGCTTTCTTT
d_call: TRBD1; v_call: TRBV4-3; clone_size: .; j_call: TRBJ2-1; cdr3_aa: CASSQVGTGPEQFF; cdr3_nt: TGCGCCAGCAGCCAAGTGGGGACAGGGCCTGAGCAGTTCTTC
d_call: .; v_call: TRBV11-3; clone_size: .; j_call: TRBJ2-1; cdr3_aa: CASSLWRSNEQFF; cdr3_nt: TGTGCCAGCAGCTTATGGAGGTCCAATGAGCAGTTCTTC
d_call: .; v_call: TRBV10-3; clone_size: .; j_call: TRBJ2-2; cdr3_aa: CAIADSGAGELFF; cdr3_nt: TGTGCCATCGCGGACAGTGGGGCCGGGGAGCTGTTTTTT
d_call: .; v_call: TRBV9; clone_size: .; j_call: TRBJ1-2; cdr3_aa: CASRSQLSGGGYTF; cdr3_nt: TGTGCCAGCAGATCACAGCTTTCGGGGGGAGGCTACACCTTC
d_call: .; v_call: TRBV10-3; clone_size: .; j_call: TRBJ1-2; cdr3_aa: CAISDSGGYGYTF; cdr3_nt: TGTGCCATCAGTGACTCCGGGGGGTATGGCTACACCTTC
d_call: TRBD1; v_call: TRBV7-3; clone_size: .; j_call: TRBJ1-2; cdr3_aa: CASSLTPGQEETNYGYTF; cdr3_nt: TGTGCCAGCAGCTTAACCCCGGGACAGGAAGAGACTAACTATGGCTACACCTTC
d_call: .; v_call: TRBV30; clone_size: .; j_call: TRBJ2-7; cdr3_aa: CAWSVGAGAHEQYF; cdr3_nt: TGTGCCTGGAGTGTAGGGGCAGGGGCCCACGAGCAGTACTTC
d_call: .; v_call: TRBV9; clone_size: once; j_call: TRBJ2-5; cdr3_aa: CASSVMGGLGETQYF; cdr3_nt: TGTGCCAGCAGCGTAATGGGGGGACTTGGGGAGACCCAGTACTTC
d_call: .; v_call: TRBV29-1; clone_size: .; j_call: TRBJ2-2; cdr3_aa: CSGWGAGELFF; cdr3_nt: TGCAGCGGTTGGGGGGCCGGGGAGCTGTTTTTT
d_call: TRBD2; v_call: TRBV11-2; clone_size: .; j_call: TRBJ2-2; cdr3_aa: CASSLGSGTGELFF; cdr3_nt: TGTGCCAGCAGCTTAGGTAGCGGGACCGGGGAGCTGTTTTTT
d_call: TRBD1; v_call: TRBV12-5; clone_size: .; j_call: TRBJ2-1; cdr3_aa: CASGTPGQHTNEQFF; cdr3_nt: TGTGCTAGTGGCACGCCGGGACAGCACACCAATGAGCAGTTCTTC
d_call: .; v_call: TRBV27; clone_size: .; j_call: TRBJ2-1; cdr3_aa: CASSLGGSKNEQFF; cdr3_nt: TGTGCCAGCAGTTTGGGGGGTTCTAAGAATGAGCAGTTCTTC